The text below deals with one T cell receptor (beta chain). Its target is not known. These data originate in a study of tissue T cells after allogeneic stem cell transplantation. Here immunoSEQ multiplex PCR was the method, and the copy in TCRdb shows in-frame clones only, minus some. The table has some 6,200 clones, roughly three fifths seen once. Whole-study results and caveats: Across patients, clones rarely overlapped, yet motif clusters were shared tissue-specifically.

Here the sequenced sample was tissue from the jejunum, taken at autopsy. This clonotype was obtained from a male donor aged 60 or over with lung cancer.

The CDR3 loop is CASSPAYEQYF. The CDR3 DNA sequence: TGTGCCAGCAGCCCCGCCTACGAGCAGTACTTC. The chain uses TRBV6-2 or TRBV6-3 and TRBJ2-7; D is ambiguous. This CDR3 has 11 amino acids. Germline CDR1 MNHEY, CDR2 SVGEGT. V shed 6 bases and J shed 2 bases, with 5 bases lying between them.